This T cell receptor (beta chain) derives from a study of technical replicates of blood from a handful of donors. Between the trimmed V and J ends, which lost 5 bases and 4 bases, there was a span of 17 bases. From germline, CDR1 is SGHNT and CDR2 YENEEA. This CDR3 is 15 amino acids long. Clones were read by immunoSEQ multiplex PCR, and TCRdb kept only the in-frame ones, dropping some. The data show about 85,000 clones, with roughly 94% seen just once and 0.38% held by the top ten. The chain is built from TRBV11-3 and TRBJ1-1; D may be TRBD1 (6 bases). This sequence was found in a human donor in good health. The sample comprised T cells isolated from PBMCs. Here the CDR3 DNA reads TGTGCCAGCAGCCCGAGGACAGCTGGAGGCACTGAAGCTTTCTTT. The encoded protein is CASSPRTAGGTEAFF. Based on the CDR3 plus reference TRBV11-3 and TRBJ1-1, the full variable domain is EAGVVQSPRYKIIEKKQPVAFWCNPISGHNTLYWYLQNLGQGPELLIRYENEEAVDDSQLPKDRFSAERLKGVDSTLKIQPAELGDSAVYLCASSPRTAGGTEAFFGQGTRLTVV.